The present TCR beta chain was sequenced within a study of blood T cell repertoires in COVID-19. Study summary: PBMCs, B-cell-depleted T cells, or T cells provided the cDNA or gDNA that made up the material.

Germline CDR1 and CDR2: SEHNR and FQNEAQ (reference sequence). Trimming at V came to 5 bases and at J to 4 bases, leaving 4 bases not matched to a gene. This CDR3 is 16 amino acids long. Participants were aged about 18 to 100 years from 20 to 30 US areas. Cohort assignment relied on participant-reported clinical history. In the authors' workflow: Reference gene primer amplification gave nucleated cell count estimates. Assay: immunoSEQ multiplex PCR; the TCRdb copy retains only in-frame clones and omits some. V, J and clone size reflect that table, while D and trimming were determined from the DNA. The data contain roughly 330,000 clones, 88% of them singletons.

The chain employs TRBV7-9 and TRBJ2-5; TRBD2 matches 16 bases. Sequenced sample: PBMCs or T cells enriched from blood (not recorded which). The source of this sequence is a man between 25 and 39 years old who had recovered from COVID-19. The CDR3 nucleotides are TGTGCCAGCAGCGGGACTAGCGGGGGGGCCCGAGAGACCCAGTACTTC. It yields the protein CASSGTSGGARETQYF.